These 27 T cell receptor beta chains share one sample of origin, sequenced in a study of CD8+CD57+ T cells in acquired aplastic anemia. Genomic DNA was employed as the template in profiling TCR beta VDJ and CDR3. TCRdb reanalysed the reads using MiXCR and keeps one entry per CDR3 protein. This sample has around 250,000 distinct CDR3 sequences, with 55% to 60% found just once. The sequenced material came from sorted CD4+, CD8+, or CD8+CD57+ T cells (not recorded which) from PBMCs. All receptors derive from a human donor with severe aplastic anemia or a healthy control (not recorded which).

The chain combines TRBV18 with TRBJ1-4; 7 nucleotides match TRBD1. V shed 6 bases, J shed 5 bases, and the junction held 9 bases outside the gene matches. Germline values: CDR1 KGHSH, CDR2 LQKENI. This CDR3 is 15 amino acids long. The CDR3 region is CASSADRRDNEKLFF. In DNA form, the CDR3 reads TGTGCCAGCTCCGCGGACAGGCGGGACAATGAAAAACTGTTTTTT.

The V gene is TRBV19, the J gene TRBJ1-6; D remains ambiguous. The germline V and J ends were trimmed by 3 bases and 10 bases, with 13 bases remaining between them. Germline V gives CDR1 LNHDA, CDR2 SQIVND (reference sequence). The CDR3 length is 14 residues. The CDR3 sequence: CASSIGEWRSPLHF. In DNA, the CDR3 is TGTGCCAGTAGTATTGGGGAATGGAGGTCACCCCTCCACTTT.

This clonotype has only a few counts. A much larger clone lies a single base off, so this may be a read error. V gene TRBV12-3 or TRBV12-4 combines with J gene TRBJ1-1, with TRBD1 identical over 7 bases. The CDR3 is made up of 14 amino acids. The CDR3 DNA is TGTGCCAGCAGTTTCGTACAGGGGAACACTGGAGCTTTCTTT. Residues: CASSFVQGNTGAFF.

This clonotype has ten or more counts. The CDR3 DNA reads TGTGCCAGCAGTGAGGAGGAAGAGACCCAGTACTTC. Amino acid sequence: CASSEEEETQYF. The chain employs TRBV2 and TRBJ2-5; a weak D match, TRBD2 (5 bases). The CDR3 consists of 12 residues. Germline lookup yields CDR1 SNHLY and CDR2 FYNNEI. Deletions cut 3 bases from V and 3 bases from J, with 5 bases between.

The chain combines TRBV7-7 with TRBJ2-5; D possibly matches TRBD1 or TRBD2 (6 bases each). Germline CDR1 and CDR2: SSHAT and FNYEAQ (reference sequence). V was shortened by 3 bases and J by 4 bases, with 12 bases between the two germline ends. There are 14 residues in the CDR3. CDR3 in amino acids: CASSLGGRVETQYF. CDR3 nucleotide sequence: TGTGCCAGCAGCTTGGGGGGCCGGGTAGAGACCCAGTACTTC.

The gene calls are TRBV7-2 and TRBJ1-2, with D perhaps matching TRBD1 (6 bases). Trimming pared 2 bases from V and 6 bases from J, leaving 13 bases between. The V gene's germline CDR1 is SGHTA and CDR2 FQGNSA. CDR3 size: 14 residues. The CDR3 is CASSLFGGADGYTF. In DNA, the CDR3 is TGTGCCAGCAGCTTATTTGGGGGGGCTGATGGCTACACCTTC.

This clonotype was detected only once. The genes are TRBV20-1 and TRBJ2-2; 15 bases agree with TRBD2. Germline assignment: CDR1 DFQATT and CDR2 SNEGSKA (reference sequence). There are 15 residues in the CDR3. V was pared by 6 bases and J by 3 bases, with 2 bases of the junction left unmatched. The CDR3 loop reads CSARTSGGDTGELFF. CDR3 bases: TGCAGTGCAAGGACTAGCGGGGGGGACACCGGGGAGCTGTTTTTT.

This clonotype came up many times. Here the CDR3 DNA reads TGCAGCGTTGAAGGGATGGGGGAGACCCAGTACTTC. Amino acids: CSVEGMGETQYF. The rearrangement links TRBV29-1 to TRBJ2-5; D is undetermined. Germline assignment: CDR1 SQVTM and CDR2 ANQGSEA. The CDR3 loop spans 12 amino acids. Trimming stripped 1 base from V and 5 bases from J, with 8 bases between.

CDR3 sequence reads: CASSPSKGSEQYF. The CDR3 bases are TGTGCCAGCAGCCCCTCTAAGGGAAGCGAGCAGTACTTC. The chain uses TRBV7-8 and TRBJ2-7; D is uncertain. The germline V and J ends were trimmed by 5 bases and 6 bases, with 14 bases remaining between them. Germline V lookup: CDR1 SGHVS, CDR2 FQNEAQ. The CDR3 consists of 13 residues.

This clonotype was picked up a small number of times. The chain joins TRBV9 to TRBJ2-3; no reliable D call. Germline values: CDR1 SGDLS, CDR2 YYNGEE. Trimming removed 0 bases from V and 3 bases from J, with 14 bases in between. The CDR3 contains 16 residues. CDR3 sequence reads: CASSVDGQVRTDTQYF. As DNA, the CDR3 is TGTGCCAGCAGCGTAGACGGTCAGGTGAGGACAGATACGCAGTATTTT.

The chain couples TRBV19 to TRBJ1-1; perhaps TRBD1 as D (5 bases). CDR1 and CDR2 from the germline V gene are LNHDA and SQIVND (reference sequence). CDR3 length: 13 amino acids. V was trimmed by 5 bases and J by 5 bases, leaving 12 bases between them. CDR3: CASSVSRGTEAFF. Here the CDR3 DNA reads TGTGCCAGTAGTGTCTCACGGGGGACTGAAGCTTTCTTT.

The chain combines TRBV12-3 or TRBV12-4 with TRBJ2-1; TRBD2 matches at 9 bases. V shed 10 bases, J shed 6 bases, and the junction held 4 bases outside the gene matches. The CDR3 contains 12 residues. CDR3: CATAGGSNEQFF. CDR3 coding DNA: TGTGCCACCGCGGGGGGGAGCAATGAGCAGTTCTTC.

This clonotype was picked up many times. The chain joins TRBV24-1 to TRBJ2-1; TRBD1 might be the D (5 bases). V was clipped by 6 bases and J by 10 bases, with 18 bases between them. The CDR3 has 14 residues. Germline V gene data show CDR1 as KGHDR and CDR2 as SFDVKD. CDR3 nucleotide sequence: TGTGCCACCAGTCGCCCCGGAACAGGTGGCGAGCAGTTCTTC. It encodes CATSRPGTGGEQFF.

J is TRBJ2-1 and V is TRBV5-1; D is tentatively TRBD1 or TRBD2 (5 bases each). The CDR3 is made up of 17 amino acids. Between the trimmed V and J ends, which lost 4 bases and 1 base, there was a span of 18 bases. CDR1 and CDR2 (germline): SGHRS, YFSETQ. The CDR3 region is CASSQGLGELSYNEQFF. The CDR3 DNA is TGCGCCAGCAGCCAGGGTCTCGGGGAGCTTTCCTACAATGAGCAGTTCTTC.

Concerning this clonotype itself: Because the CDR3 is missing its conserved closing phenylalanine or tryptophan, this is likely a read error. The gene calls are TRBV7-2 and TRBJ2-3; D is unclear. V lost 2 bases to trimming and J lost 1 base, with 13 bases between them. The CDR3 runs 16 residues. Per the germline V gene, CDR1 is SGHTA and CDR2 is FQGNSA. As DNA, the CDR3 is TGTGCCAGCAGCTTAAGGGTTAGCAGCCGCACAGATACGCAGTATCTT. This codes for CASSLRVSSRTDTQYL.

The table lists this clonotype with many counts. This sequence joins TRBV5-6 and TRBJ1-6, with 7 nucleotides matching TRBD1. Germline values: CDR1 SGHDT, CDR2 YYEEEE. The junction had 7 bases not matched to a gene; V was cut back by 3 bases and J by 7 bases. This CDR3 has 15 amino acids. CDR3 nucleotide sequence: TGTGCCAGCAGCTCCCCGACAGGGAAGAATTCACCCCTCCACTTT. Protein sequence: CASSSPTGKNSPLHF.

This chain uses TRBV20-1 with TRBJ2-7; D gene uncertain. There are 13 residues in the CDR3. Germline assignment: CDR1 DFQATT and CDR2 SNEGSKA (reference sequence). The V and J ends lost 4 bases and 3 bases respectively, with 13 bases between them. The CDR3 DNA reads TGCAGTGCTAAAATCAAGACTGGCTACGAGCAGTACTTC. Translated: CSAKIKTGYEQYF.

This clonotype was recorded many times. The chain uses TRBV9 and TRBJ1-1; D gene unclear. Trimming removed 0 bases from V and 4 bases from J, with 10 bases in between. CDR3 size: 14 residues. The germline CDR1 and CDR2 sequences are SGDLS and YYNGEE. CDR3 protein: CASSVGVVSTEAFF. DNA for the CDR3: TGTGCCAGCAGCGTAGGAGTGGTTAGCACTGAAGCTTTCTTT.

As regards this clonotype: This may come from a read error, since a much larger clone is one base off. The rearrangement joins TRBV20-1 to TRBJ1-5; D is ambiguous. Between the trimmed V and J ends, which lost 0 bases and 7 bases, there was a span of 19 bases. The CDR3 contains 16 residues. Germline CDR1 reads DFQATT; CDR2 reads SNEGSKA (reference sequence). Written as DNA, the CDR3 is TGCAGTGCTAGAGATCCCCGGACCTCGGCGGTACAGCCCCAGCATTTT. This codes for CSARDPRTSAVQPQHF.

The chain joins TRBV7-3 to TRBJ2-2, with 8 nucleotides matching TRBD1. CDR1 is SGHTA and CDR2 is FQGTGA in the germline V gene. The CDR3 runs 16 residues. V lost 2 bases, J lost 1 base, and 3 bases stayed unmatched. CDR3 DNA sequence: TGTGCCAGCAGCTTACTAACAGGGGGGAACACCGGGGAGCTGTTTTTT. It is translated as CASSLLTGGNTGELFF.

V usage is TRBV29-1 and J usage is TRBJ1-4; D is unresolved. The CDR3 loop spans 11 amino acids. Trimming left V 6 bases short and J 12 bases short, with 14 bases between. CDR1 is SQVTM, CDR2 ANQGSEA, per germline. The CDR3 region is CSVGREGELFF. CDR3 sequence (DNA): TGCAGCGTAGGGAGGGAGGGCGAACTGTTTTTT.

This chain joins TRBV7-2 and TRBJ1-2, with a weak D call TRBD1 (5 bases). The CDR3 length is 12 residues. The germline V gene encodes CDR1 SGHTA and CDR2 FQGNSA. V lost 6 bases to trimming and J lost 4 bases, with 9 bases between them. The CDR3 bases are TGTGCCAGCAGGTCAGGGCGCTATGGCTACACCTTC. Its protein product is CASRSGRYGYTF.

As for this clonotype: A junction end diverges from the germline sequence, so it may reflect a read error. This chain links TRBV4-1 with TRBJ2-7; 10 nucleotides align to TRBD2. CDR1 is MGHRA, CDR2 YSYEKL, per germline. The CDR3 covers 15 residues. Here the CDR3 DNA reads TGCGCCAGCAGGGAGCGGGGGGGCCGGTCCTATGAGCAGTACTTC. It translates to CASRERGGRSYEQYF.

For the CDR3, the DNA is TGCAGTGCTACGAGGCAAGGGGCTGAGCAGTTCTTC. It encodes CSATRQGAEQFF. The chain joins TRBV20-1 to TRBJ2-1; tentative D call: TRBD1 (5 bases). The V gene's germline CDR1 is DFQATT and CDR2 SNEGSKA (reference sequence). There are 12 residues in the CDR3. Trimming shortened V by 4 bases and J by 9 bases, and 13 bases separated the two germline ends.

V gene TRBV7-3 combines with J gene TRBJ2-5, with D possibly TRBD2 on 6 matching bases. V was cut by 2 bases and J by 5 bases, with 15 bases left in between. Germline V gives CDR1 SGHTA, CDR2 FQGTGA. This CDR3 has 15 amino acids. The CDR3 protein is CASSLGGAGIETQYF. DNA of the CDR3: TGTGCCAGCAGCTTAGGCGGGGCAGGGATTGAGACCCAGTACTTC.

As concerns this clonotype: No conserved phenylalanine or tryptophan is present at the end of the CDR3, so a read error is the likely explanation. The rearrangement links TRBV7-2 to TRBJ1-2; D unresolved. Trimming cost V 1 base and J 0 bases, with 3 bases left between them. This CDR3 is 13 amino acids long. Germline V gene lookup returns CDR1 SGHTA and CDR2 FQGNSA. The CDR3 loop reads CASSLGTNYGYTL. The CDR3 bases are TGTGCCAGCAGCTTAGGTACTAACTATGGCTACACCTTA.

The J gene is TRBJ2-7, the V gene TRBV20-1; 7 bases map to TRBD1. The junction had 4 bases not matched to a gene; V was cut back by 3 bases and J by 5 bases. Germline CDR1 is DFQATT and CDR2 is SNEGSKA (reference sequence). This CDR3 has 12 amino acids. The CDR3 nucleotides are TGCAGTGCTAGTCGCCAGGGGGACGAGCAGTACTTC. This sequence encodes CSASRQGDEQYF.